This paragraph covers one T cell receptor (beta chain) sequence. What it recognizes is unknown. Sequencing was performed with immunoSEQ multiplex PCR; in TCRdb, only in-frame clones are kept and a portion is missing. The sample lists 100,000 to 150,000 clones; about 91% were seen once. This entry is derived from a study of T cell responses to AZD1222 COVID-19 vaccine. Study background: Researchers grouped second doses given at about 4 or about 12 weeks into one pool.

Whole-study results and caveats: Baseline testing showed seropositivity in only six AZD1222 recipients. Donors skewed white British and female; clonal diversity was possibly underestimated. Rises in breadth and depth of Spike-specific TCRs came after two AZD1222 doses.

The sample was peripheral blood, taken on day 0 of AZD1222 vaccination. The origin of this receptor is an adult in good health.

The CDR3 nucleotides are TGTGCCAGCAGCTCCACAGGGATCACCAATGAAAAACTGTTTTTT. The encoded protein is CASSSTGITNEKLFF. This chain joins TRBV9 and TRBJ1-4, with a possible D match to TRBD1 (6 bases). CDR1 SGDLS and CDR2 YYNGEE come from the germline V gene. The CDR3 runs 15 residues. V gave up 4 bases and J gave up 5 bases, with 15 bases separating them.